This T cell receptor beta chain was identified in a study of CD8 T cells in ankylosing spondylitis. Study-wide findings and caveats: The disease-linked clones had a CD8+ phenotype and low blood frequencies. Matched synovial fluid from ankylosing spondylitis patients was reported to be enriched for disease-linked clones. The study identified a TCR beta motif of seven or eight highly homologous variants that appeared characteristic of ankylosing spondylitis blood.

The CDR3 consists of 15 residues. Trimming removed 7 bases from V and 4 bases from J, with 17 bases in between. Germline assignment: CDR1 SNHLY and CDR2 FYNNEI. A remark on this clonotype: Its antigen is undetermined.

By quantitative 5'-RACE with molecular barcodes, the TCR beta libraries were made. One entry per CDR3 protein, called by TCRdb with MiXCR from the 5' RACE reads. Among 200,000 to 300,000 distinct CDR3 sequences listed, more than 20% were seen once. This chain links TRBV2 with TRBJ2-1; D unclear. Source material: blood, either unsorted or a sorted T cell fraction (not recorded which). This TCR was sampled from a male donor with ankylosing spondylitis or in good health (not recorded which). The CDR3 coding sequence is TGTGCCAGCACTCGAGGCGGTAATCAGTACAATGAGCAGTTCTTC. It translates to CASTRGGNQYNEQFF.